This T cell receptor beta chain came from a study of blood T cell repertoires in COVID-19. Looking at the study overall: In each case, the material was cDNA or gDNA derived from T cells, B-cell-depleted T cells, or PBMCs.

Germline assignment: CDR1 MNHEY and CDR2 SMNVEV (reference sequence). With 4 bases removed from V and 4 bases from J, the gap between germline ends came to 10 bases. The length of the CDR3 is 14 residues. Participants spanned ages about 18 to 100 years and resided in some 22 US areas. Participant-reported clinical history was the basis for cohort assignment. Assay: immunoSEQ multiplex PCR; the TCRdb copy retains only in-frame clones and omits some. Of under 300,000 clones detected, 87% appear once; the ten largest clones hold around 6%. V gene TRBV27 combines with J gene TRBJ2-2, with D unclear. The sequence derives from a woman aged 25-40 years with acute COVID-19. Sequenced sample: PBMCs or T cells enriched from blood (not recorded which). CDR3 loop: CASSWLAATGELFF. DNA for the CDR3: TGTGCCAGCAGTTGGTTGGCGGCCACCGGGGAGCTGTTTTTT.